This paragraph covers one TCR beta chain sequence. The data derive from a study of blood T cell repertoires in COVID-19. The repertoire was sequenced with immunoSEQ multiplex PCR; TCRdb's copy has only in-frame clones and lacks some. This repertoire shows more than 100,000 clones, approximately 80% found once; its top ten account for almost 8.5%. The receptor was derived from a woman in her sixties or seventies with active or convalescent COVID-19. The specimen was peripheral blood.

CDR3 DNA sequence: TGTGCCAGCACCCCCTTAGGGCTAGCTGCAGATACGCAGTATTTT. As protein: CASTPLGLAADTQYF. This chain uses TRBV28 with TRBJ2-3; a possible D gene is TRBD2 (5 bases). Germline CDR1 and CDR2: MDHEN and SYDVKM. With 7 bases removed from V and 4 bases from J, the gap between germline ends came to 18 bases. The CDR3 extends over 15 amino acids.